This paragraph covers one T cell receptor beta chain sequence. Its antigen is still unknown. The table came from immunoSEQ multiplex PCR; TCRdb's copy has only in-frame clones and leaves some out. The sample consists of roughly 120,000 clones, just over 85% of them appearing once. These data originate in a study of T cell responses to AZD1222 COVID-19 vaccine. CDR3 length equals 15 residues. CDR1 and CDR2 (germline): SGHVS, FQNEAQ. Germline trimming cut 4 bases from V and 4 bases from J; bases unmatched to any gene: 8. Study-wide results and caveats: Nearly half of spike-specific TCRs reportedly target unmutated variant regions. Seropositive AZD1222 recipients at baseline numbered only five or six. There were vaccine-associated CD4 TCRs across spike, dominant at 160-218 and 743-854.

The sequenced sample was peripheral blood, obtained on day 0 of MenACWY control vaccination. The TCR comes from an adult in good health. The chain combines TRBV7-8 with TRBJ2-5, with 8 bases that match TRBD1. CDR3 residues: CASSSRTGTGETQYF. As DNA, the CDR3 is TGTGCCAGCAGCTCCAGGACAGGGACGGGAGAGACCCAGTACTTC.